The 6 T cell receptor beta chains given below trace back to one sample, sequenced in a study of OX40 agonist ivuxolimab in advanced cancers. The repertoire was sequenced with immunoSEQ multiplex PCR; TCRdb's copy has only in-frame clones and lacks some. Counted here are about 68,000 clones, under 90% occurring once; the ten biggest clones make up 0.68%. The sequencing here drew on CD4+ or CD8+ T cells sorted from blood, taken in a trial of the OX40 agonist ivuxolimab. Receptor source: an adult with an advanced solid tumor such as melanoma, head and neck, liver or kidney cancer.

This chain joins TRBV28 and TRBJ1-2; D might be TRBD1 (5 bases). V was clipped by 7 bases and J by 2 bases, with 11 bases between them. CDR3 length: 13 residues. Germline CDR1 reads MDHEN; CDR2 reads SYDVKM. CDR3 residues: CASTVQVNYGYTF. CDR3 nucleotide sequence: TGTGCCAGCACGGTACAGGTCAACTATGGCTACACCTTC.

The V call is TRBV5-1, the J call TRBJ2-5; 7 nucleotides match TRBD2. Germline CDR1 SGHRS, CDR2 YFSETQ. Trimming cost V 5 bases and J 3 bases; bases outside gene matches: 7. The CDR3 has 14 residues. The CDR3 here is CASSRRGDKETQYF. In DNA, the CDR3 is TGCGCCAGCAGTCGACGGGGGGATAAAGAGACCCAGTACTTC.

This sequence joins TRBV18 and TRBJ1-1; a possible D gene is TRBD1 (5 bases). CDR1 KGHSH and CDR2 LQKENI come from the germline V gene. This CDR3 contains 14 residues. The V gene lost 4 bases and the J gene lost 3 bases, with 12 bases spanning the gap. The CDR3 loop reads CASSRGVRDTEAFF. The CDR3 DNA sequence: TGTGCCAGCTCACGGGGGGTGAGGGACACTGAAGCTTTCTTT.

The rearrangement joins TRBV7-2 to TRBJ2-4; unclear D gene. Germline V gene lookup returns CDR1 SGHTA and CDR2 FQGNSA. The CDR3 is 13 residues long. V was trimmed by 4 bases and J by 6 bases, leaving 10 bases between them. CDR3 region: CASSSGSGNIQYF. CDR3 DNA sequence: TGTGCCAGCAGCTCCGGGTCAGGAAACATTCAGTACTTC.

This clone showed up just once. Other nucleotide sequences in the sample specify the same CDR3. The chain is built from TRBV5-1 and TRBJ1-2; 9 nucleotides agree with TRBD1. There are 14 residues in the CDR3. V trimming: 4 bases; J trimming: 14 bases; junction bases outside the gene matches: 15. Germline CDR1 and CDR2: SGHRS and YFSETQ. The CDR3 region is CASSLSGTGNVYTF. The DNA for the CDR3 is TGCGCCAGCAGCCTATCCGGGACAGGGAACGTTTATACCTTC. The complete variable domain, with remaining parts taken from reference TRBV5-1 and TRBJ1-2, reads KAGVTQTPRYLIKTRGQQVTLSCSPISGHRSVSWYQQTPGQGLQFLFEYFSETQRNKGNFPGRFSGRQFSNSRSEMNVSTLELGDSALYLCASSLSGTGNVYTFGSGTRLTVV.

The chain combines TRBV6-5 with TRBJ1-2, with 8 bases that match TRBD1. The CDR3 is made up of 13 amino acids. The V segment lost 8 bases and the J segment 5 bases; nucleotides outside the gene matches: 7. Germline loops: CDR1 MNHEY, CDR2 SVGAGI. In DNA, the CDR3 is TGTGCCAGCCGGACAGGGATTCATTATGGCTACACCTTC. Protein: CASRTGIHYGYTF.